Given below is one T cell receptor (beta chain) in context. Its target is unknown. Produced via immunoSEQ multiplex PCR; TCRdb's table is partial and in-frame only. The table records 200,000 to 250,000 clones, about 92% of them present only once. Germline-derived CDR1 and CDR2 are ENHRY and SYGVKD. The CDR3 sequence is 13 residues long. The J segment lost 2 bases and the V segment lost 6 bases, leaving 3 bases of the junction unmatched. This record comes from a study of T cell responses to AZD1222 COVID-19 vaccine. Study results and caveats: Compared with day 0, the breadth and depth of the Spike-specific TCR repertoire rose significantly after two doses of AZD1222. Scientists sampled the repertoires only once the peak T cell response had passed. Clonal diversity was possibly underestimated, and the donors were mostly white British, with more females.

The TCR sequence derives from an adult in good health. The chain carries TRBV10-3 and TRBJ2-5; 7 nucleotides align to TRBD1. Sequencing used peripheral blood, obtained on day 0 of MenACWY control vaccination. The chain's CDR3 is CAISGTVQETQYF. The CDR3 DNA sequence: TGTGCCATCAGCGGGACAGTTCAAGAGACCCAGTACTTC.